The TCR beta chain under discussion was sequenced for a study of cytomegalovirus exposure and HLA in healthy donors (dated by TCRdb to about 2017). Regarding the study in general: According to an earlier analysis of 587 of the donors, 150 million to 200 million T cells yielded 120 million or so unique TCR beta sequences and about 280 Gb of sequence data. An early release that covered 500 to 800 HLA-typed donors contained approximately 300 gigabases of sequencing data and some 87 million unique TCR sequences. Among the approximately 400 genotyped donors, approximately 77% belonged to the genetic ancestry cluster associated with self-reported Caucasian donors. The study aimed to test whether cataloging public T cell receptors could reveal signatures of past pathogen exposure. The study profiled the T cell repertoires of under 850 subjects by immunosequencing and related them to cytomegalovirus serostatus. Besides the first cohort of 550 to 750 subjects, a separate validation cohort made up of some 110 different subjects was used. To predict cytomegalovirus infection status, the study brought together high-throughput TCR immunosequencing, statistical association of individual TCRs with disease status, and machine learning. To study patterns of TCR occurrence, a later analysis re-analyzed previously published TCR beta repertoires from several hundred donors and added high-resolution HLA genotyping. Rather than drawing on any new phenotypic data, the later analysis identified candidate immune exposures from TCR beta sequences and the way those sequences occurred across donors. An earlier analysis of more than 450 of the donors used high-throughput TCR beta sequencing to judge whether each TCR beta V gene segment behaved as functional or pseudogenic. Donor age, sex, ethnicity and CMV serostatus were compiled alongside the repertoire data. A later genetic analysis used genome-wide SNP genotypes for 398 of the 666 donors, treating that subset as a discovery cohort. All discovery cohort repertoires had been generated on a single sequencing platform. Both class I and class II loci were covered by HLA typing, at four-digit resolution. The number of typed donors differed by locus: about 629-640 for A, B, C, DRB1 and DQB1; roughly 510 for DQA1; over 600 for DPA1; and roughly 470 for DPB1. Because of strong linkage in the cohort, a handful of DR-DQ haplotypes were treated as single units for association and clustering. On average, around 240,000 unique TCR beta nucleotide sequences were sequenced per donor among a few hundred genotyped donors of the cohort, with roughly 18% of those sequences being non-productive. Overall study outcomes, separate from this receptor: Because some donors lacked HLA typing at each locus, the association tests relied only on the typed subset. A group of highly shared sequence variants was considered likely to be a technical artifact of the sequencing pipeline. Most CMV-associated TCR beta chains appeared to be HLA-restricted in a later analysis, and the HLA associations seemed to be driven largely by CMV exposure. Linkage disequilibrium might explain the correlated functional status among segregating V segments, but an unknown experimental factor could not be ruled out. According to a later genetic analysis, donors in an Asian-associated ancestry cluster had fewer N-insertions in productive TCRs than the approximately 670-donor mean. A later genetic analysis associated a missense DCLRE1C variant with V-gene and J-gene trimming of TCR beta chains, and an independent cohort replicated the association. The earlier analysis of 587 of the donors excluded 15 to 20 rarely observed V segments, including chromosome 9 orphons, because counts were too low. A further reported finding was that TCR beta sequences accurately predicted the HLA-A and HLA-B alleles for most subjects in the first cohort. In an earlier analysis of a few hundred of the donors, most TCR beta V segments were observed in productive rearrangements about 87% or about 30% of the time, broadly matching IMGT annotations. In a later analysis, some 18,000 TCR beta sequences were associated with specific HLA alleles at a false discovery rate of 0.05. In vitro tests confirmed that three of the cytomegalovirus-associated TCR beta chains recognize cytomegalovirus antigens. Only TCR beta chains were sequenced in this cohort, and the absence of alpha or paired-chain data limited detectable features. The classifier was reported to diagnose cytomegalovirus status with high specificity and sensitivity in both the original cohort and the validation cohort. In a later analysis, HLA-associated TCR beta chains showed more clonal expansion and lower generation probabilities than non-associated chains that were equally common. Assigning TCR associations to individual alleles was difficult when HLA alleles, especially DR and DQ, strongly co-occurred. While some public TCRs were present in many individuals, most TCR sequences turned up only very rarely across donors. CMV serostatus was the only immune exposure information available for the cohort. The presence/absence analyses assumed that sequencing depth was roughly uniform across donors, and that assumption may not be true. The 87-base-pair reads could not distinguish some IMGT-functional V segments, including TRBV6-2 and TRBV6-3, so those segments were excluded. In a later analysis, several top co-occurrence clusters were reported to appear linked to parvovirus B19, influenza, CMV and Epstein-Barr virus. According to the authors, the approach could potentially be generalized to other disease states and immunological phenotypes. A total of 164 TCR beta chains were listed by the study as associated with cytomegalovirus. A later analysis found that TCR association rates varied across HLA loci, with DRB1 alleles showing the most associated TCRs and HLA-C alleles the fewest.

The cohort comprised some 680 healthy bone marrow donors. At the time of sampling, every cohort member was nominally healthy, though immune exposures that went unrecorded were likely present. The donor tested CMV seropositive and was one of the 289 seropositive cohort members. A peripheral blood sample was collected from each donor, and TCR beta sequencing was performed on peripheral blood mononuclear cells. Genomic DNA extraction from the blood cell samples was performed with the Qiagen DNeasy Blood Extraction Kit. The library was generated by the immunoSEQ multiplex PCR assay. The multiplex PCR relied on a mix of 60 forward primers for TCR Vbeta segments and 13 reverse primers for TCR Jbeta segments. The CDR3 region of rearranged TCR beta genes was amplified from genomic DNA with a multiplex PCR assay. The amplified TCR beta libraries were sequenced on the Illumina HiSeq System as 87-base-pair reads. The authors' pipeline ran thus. Across the roughly 700 repertoires, a later analysis counted tens of millions of unique TCR beta chains, roughly 11 million of which were shared by at least two donors. To remove PCR and sequencing errors, raw reads were error-corrected and collapsed into unique sequences using a nearest-neighbor algorithm that merged closely related sequences. Alignment of CDR3 sequences to IMGT reference sequences was used to assign V, D and J gene segments. Each retained sequence needed at least a six-nucleotide match to both a V gene segment and a J gene segment. Rearrangements were classified as productive when the CDR3 lacked stop codons and remained in frame with V and J, and all other rearrangements were classified as non-productive. CDR3 was defined by IMGT convention, running from the second conserved V-encoded cysteine to the conserved J-encoded phenylalanine. The earlier analysis of around 640 of the donors excluded sequences that lacked an unambiguous match to a single V gene segment. An earlier analysis of several hundred of the donors classified V segments as functional when productive rearrangements were above 56.7% and as segregating when the standard deviation between donors was above 5%. A statistical classification framework was developed to diagnose cytomegalovirus status using the catalog of TCR beta chain sequences. V and J gene assignment, in a later analysis, came from comparing TCR nucleotide sequences with IMGT/GENE-DB human TR gene sequences. A later analysis assigned CDR3 sequences and most-parsimonious VDJ recombination scenarios with the TCRdist pipeline. In a later analysis, every TCR beta chain was defined by the combination of its CDR3 amino acid sequence and its V-gene family, and reads without a unique V-gene family were dropped. In a later analysis, approximately 640 highly shared, low-generation-probability nucleotide sequences were removed to address suspected cross-contamination and a sequencing artifact. For each public chain, a later analysis derived a clonal expansion index from normalized ranks of inferred template counts within each repertoire. A later analysis computed generation probabilities with a VDJ recombination model fitted to out-of-frame rearrangements, and checked the results against IGoR. In a later analysis, TCR-TCR, TCR-HLA and TCR-CMV co-occurrence was scored with hypergeometric tests, and a repertoire-size bias correction was applied to TCR pairs. False discovery rates were estimated in a later analysis by permuting HLA or CMV assignments 20 times. In a later analysis, co-occurring TCRs were grouped using DBSCAN, with TCRdist sequence similarity added in when clustering inside HLA-allele-positive subsets. For co-occurrence clustering, repertoires with fewer than 30,000 or more than 120,000 public chains were excluded, along with 5 or 6 repertoires with anomalous nucleotide sharing. TCRdb's version of the immuneACCESS table is confined to in-frame rearrangements and falls short of the full clone set. An unresolved V gene accounts for under half of the shortfall where checked; the remainder is of unknown origin. For V, J and clone size, that table is used; D and trimming come from the DNA. The sample table shows 95,000 to 150,000 clones, and about 84% are seen once. The biggest ten clones account for roughly 4.1% of the sample.

Clipping removes 1 base from V and 8 bases from J, with 14 as the unmatched junction base count. Taken from the germline V gene, the CDR1 and CDR2 loops are SGHTA and FQGNSA. The CDR3 has 18 amino acids, counting the end cysteine and phenylalanine. Only the CDR3 region is kept as DNA, spanning 54 bases read in frame from base 1. Concerning this clone itself: Its binding antigen is unknown. No base-level quality is on record; no much larger clone is a single base apart.

Material: PBMCs. The V and J genes are TRBV7-2 and TRBJ2-1; TRBD2 fits 10 bases in the junction. The TCR was taken from a man in his late teens or twenties in good health and CMV-seropositive. Here is the DNA: TGTGCCAGCAGCTTAGGCTTGGCTAGCGGGAGACCCTGGGATGAGCAGTTCTTC. Its product reads: CASSLGLASGRPWDEQFF.